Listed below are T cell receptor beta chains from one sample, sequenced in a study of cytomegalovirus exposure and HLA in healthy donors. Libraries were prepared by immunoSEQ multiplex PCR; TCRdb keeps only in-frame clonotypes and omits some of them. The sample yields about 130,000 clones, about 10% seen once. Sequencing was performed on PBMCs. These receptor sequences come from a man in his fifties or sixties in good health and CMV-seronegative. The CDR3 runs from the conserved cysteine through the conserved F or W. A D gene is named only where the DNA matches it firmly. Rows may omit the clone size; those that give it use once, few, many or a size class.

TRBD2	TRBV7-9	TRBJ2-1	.	TGTGCCAGCAGCCGAACTGGGACTAGCTACAATGAGCAGTTCTTC	CASSRTGTSYNEQFF
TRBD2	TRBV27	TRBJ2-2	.	TGTGCCAGCAGTTTAATGAGCGGGAGGCCCGGGGAGCTGTTTTTT	CASSLMSGRPGELFF
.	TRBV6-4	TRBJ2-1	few	TGTGCCAGCAGTGACGGGGGCGGAACGTCCAATGAGCAGTTCTTC	CASSDGGGTSNEQFF
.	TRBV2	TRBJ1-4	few	TGTGCCACTAAGTCCTCATCAACTAATGAAAAACTGTTTTTT	CATKSSSTNEKLFF
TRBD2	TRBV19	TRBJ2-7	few	TGTGCCAGTAGTACTGGACTAGCGGGGCATACCTACGAGCAGTACTTC	CASSTGLAGHTYEQYF
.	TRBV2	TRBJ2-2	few	TGTGCCAGCAGTGAGGGCTGGGCCTTGAACACCGGGGAGCTGTTTTTT	CASSEGWALNTGELFF
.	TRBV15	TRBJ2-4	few	TGTGCCACCAGCAGGGACCCTGGACAGCTGAACATTCAGTACTTC	CATSRDPGQLNIQYF
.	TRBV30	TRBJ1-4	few	TGTGCCTGGAGTGCCGGTGAAAAACTGTTTTTT	CAWSAGEKLFF
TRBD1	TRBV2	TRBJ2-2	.	TGTGCCAGCACCAAGACAGGGTCGAACACCGGGGAGCTGTTTTTT	CASTKTGSNTGELFF
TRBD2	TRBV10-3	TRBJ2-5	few	TGTGCCATCAATGGGGGACTAGCGGATCAAGAGACCCAGTACTTC	CAINGGLADQETQYF
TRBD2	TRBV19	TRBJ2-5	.	TGTGCCAGTAGTGGAGGGACTAGCGGGAGGCAAGAGACCCAGTACTTC	CASSGGTSGRQETQYF